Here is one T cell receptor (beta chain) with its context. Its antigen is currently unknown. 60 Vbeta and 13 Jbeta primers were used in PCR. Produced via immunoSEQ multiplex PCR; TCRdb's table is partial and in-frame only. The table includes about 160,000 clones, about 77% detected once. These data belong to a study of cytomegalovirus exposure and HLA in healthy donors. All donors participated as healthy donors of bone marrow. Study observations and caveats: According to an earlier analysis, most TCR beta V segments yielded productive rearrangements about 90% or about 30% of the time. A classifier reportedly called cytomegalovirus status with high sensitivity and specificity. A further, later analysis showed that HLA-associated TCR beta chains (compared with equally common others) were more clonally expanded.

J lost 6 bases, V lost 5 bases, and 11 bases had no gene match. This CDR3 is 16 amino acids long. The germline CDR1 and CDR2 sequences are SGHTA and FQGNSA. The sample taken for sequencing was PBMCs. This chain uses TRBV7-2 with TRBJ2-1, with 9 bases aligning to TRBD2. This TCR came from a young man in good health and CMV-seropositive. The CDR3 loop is CASSPGPGLASNEQFF. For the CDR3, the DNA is TGTGCCAGCAGCCCAGGACCGGGACTAGCTTCCAATGAGCAGTTCTTC.